These 23 T cell receptor beta chains share one sample of origin, sequenced in a study of glioma-infiltrating T cells after dendritic cell vaccination. Assay: immunoSEQ multiplex PCR; the TCRdb copy retains only in-frame clones and omits some. The table records about 64,000 clones, 82% of them present only once. The input for sequencing was blood, taken before dendritic cell vaccination. These receptors all stem from a human donor with glioblastoma.

This rearrangement joins TRBV10-3 to TRBJ2-7; 8 bases map to TRBD1. The germline V gene has CDR1 ENHRY and CDR2 SYGVKD. There are 16 residues in the CDR3. V was clipped by 3 bases and J by 3 bases; unmatched bases: 10. The CDR3 here is CAISDSRQGRIYEQYF. The CDR3 coding sequence is TGTGCCATCAGTGATTCACGACAGGGGAGGATCTACGAGCAGTACTTC.

The gene calls are TRBV29-1 and TRBJ1-2; D is unresolved. Trimming cost V 2 bases and J 8 bases, with 6 bases left between them. The CDR3 runs 10 residues. Germline V CDR1 and CDR2: SQVTM, ANQGSEA. This CDR3 reads CSVESGGYTF. The DNA of the CDR3 is TGCAGCGTTGAATCGGGGGGCTACACCTTC.

The V and J genes are TRBV11-2 and TRBJ2-7; 10 bases are a match to TRBD2. The CDR3 runs 14 residues. Trimming removed 4 bases from V and 6 bases from J; junction bases left unmatched: 6. Looked up from germline, CDR1 is SGHAT and CDR2 is FQNNGV. CDR3 amino acids: CASSSVGLASEQYF. CDR3 DNA sequence: TGTGCCAGCAGCTCCGTGGGACTAGCGAGCGAGCAGTACTTC.

The V and J genes are TRBV14 and TRBJ1-2, with D tentatively TRBD1 (5 bases). Germline-derived CDR1 and CDR2 are SGHDN and FVKESK. The CDR3 contains 13 residues. V was shortened by 2 bases and J by 8 bases, with 12 bases between the two germline ends. The CDR3: CASSQLGQGGYTF. The CDR3 DNA reads as TGTGCCAGCAGCCAATTGGGGCAGGGCGGCTACACCTTC.

The gene calls are TRBV5-6 and TRBJ2-7, with D perhaps TRBD2 (5 bases). Germline CDR1 and CDR2: SGHDT and YYEEEE. The CDR3 sequence is 13 residues long. Trimming shortened V by 4 bases and J by 8 bases, and 16 bases separated the two germline ends. The DNA for the CDR3 is TGTGCCAGCAGCCTGGTTGGGCCGGGGAAGCAGTACTTC. Translating gives CASSLVGPGKQYF.

V usage is TRBV27 and J usage is TRBJ2-3, with TRBD2 matching over 15 bases. CDR3 length: 16 residues. Germline CDR1 reads MNHEY; CDR2 reads SMNVEV (reference sequence). Unmatched junction bases numbered 4, after V lost 4 bases and J lost 5 bases. CDR3 in amino acids: CASSSWTSGRGDTQYF. CDR3 DNA: TGTGCCAGCAGTTCCTGGACTAGCGGGAGGGGAGATACGCAGTATTTT.

J is TRBJ1-6 and V is TRBV11-2, with unresolved D. The CDR3 contains 13 residues. CDR1 SGHAT and CDR2 FQNNGV come from the germline V gene. Trimming pared 4 bases from V and 5 bases from J, leaving 6 bases between. The CDR3 DNA is TGTGCCAGCAGCTCCCTCGATAATTCACCCCTCCACTTT. As protein: CASSSLDNSPLHF.

V is TRBV6-1 and J is TRBJ1-5; D ambiguous. From germline, CDR1 is MNHNS and CDR2 SASEGT. V was shortened by 1 base and J by 0 bases, with 7 bases between the two germline ends. CDR3 length: 15 amino acids. This CDR3 is CASSEGGSSNQPQHF. The CDR3 DNA reads as TGTGCCAGCAGTGAAGGAGGGTCTAGCAATCAGCCCCAGCATTTT.

The chain recombines TRBV5-6 with TRBJ1-2; 11 bases map to TRBD1. V lost 0 bases and J lost 4; bases outside the gene matches: 2. This CDR3 comprises 15 residues. The germline CDR1 and CDR2 sequences are SGHDT and YYEEEE. CDR3 amino acids: CASSLGTGGRYGYTF. The CDR3 bases are TGTGCCAGCAGCTTGGGGACAGGGGGCCGCTATGGCTACACCTTC.

With regard to this clone: One end of the junction varies from germline; a read error may be responsible. The chain links TRBV11-2 to TRBJ1-6, with 8 bases fitting TRBD1. CDR3 size: 16 residues. The germline gives CDR1 SGHAT, CDR2 FQNNGV. The CDR3 here is CASSLRDRFDKSPLHF. For the CDR3, the DNA is TGTGCCAGCAGCTTGAGGGACAGGTTCGATAAATCACCCCTCCACTTT.

This chain uses TRBV7-8 with TRBJ2-1; 11 bases match TRBD2. Per the germline V gene, CDR1 is SGHVS and CDR2 is FQNEAQ. The CDR3 has 15 residues. V lost 4 bases, J lost 9 bases, and 8 bases stayed unmatched. CDR3 bases: TGTGCCAGCAGCTCCTTAGCGGGGGGGCCGGTTGAGCAGTTCTTC. This codes for CASSSLAGGPVEQFF.

The chain employs TRBV10-2 and TRBJ2-3; 9 bases map to TRBD2. This CDR3 region has 17 residues. Germline values: CDR1 WSHSY, CDR2 SAAADI. Losses at the gene ends were 7 bases for V and 4 bases for J; bases not matched to a gene: 15. The CDR3 DNA follows: TGCGCCAGCAAATCTAGCGGGGCCTGGATTTACCCAGATACGCAGTATTTT. Residues: CASKSSGAWIYPDTQYF.

J is TRBJ2-3 and V is TRBV25-1; a possible D gene is TRBD1 (5 bases). CDR1 and CDR2 (germline): MGHDK, SYGVNS. This CDR3 is 12 amino acids long. Between the trimmed V and J ends, which lost 5 bases and 3 bases, there was a span of 6 bases. The CDR3 spells CASSQGTDTQYF. In nucleotides, the CDR3 is TGTGCCAGCAGTCAGGGAACAGATACGCAGTATTTT.

This sequence joins TRBV11-3 and TRBJ2-1, with D perhaps TRBD2 (6 bases). Germline V gives CDR1 SGHNT, CDR2 YENEEA. This CDR3 is built from 14 residues. V lost 3 bases and J lost 3, with 9 bases in between. CDR3 DNA: TGTGCCAGCAGCTTGGGGGGTCGCTACAATGAGCAGTTCTTC. Encoded protein: CASSLGGRYNEQFF.

The chain carries TRBV6-4 and TRBJ2-4, with D maybe TRBD2 (5 bases). The CDR3 runs to 13 residues. V gave up 7 bases and J gave up 2 bases, with 9 bases separating them. Germline V gives CDR1 MRHNA, CDR2 SNTAGT. DNA for the CDR3: TGTGCCAGCATCGGGGATTCCAAAAACATTCAGTACTTC. It codes for CASIGDSKNIQYF.

This clone appeared a few times. The CDR3 DNA reads as TGTGCCATCAAAAGGCAGGGCGCAGATACGCAGTATTTT. It codes for CAIKRQGADTQYF. The gene calls are TRBV6-5 and TRBJ2-3; D possibly corresponds to TRBD1 (5 bases). CDR3 length equals 13 residues. Trimming shortened V by 10 bases and J by 4 bases, and 15 bases separated the two germline ends. Germline loops: CDR1 MNHEY, CDR2 SVGAGI.

This clone is a singleton in its sample. This chain joins TRBV11-2 and TRBJ1-1; D is possibly TRBD1 (5 bases). This CDR3 has 12 residues. Germline loops: CDR1 SGHAT, CDR2 FQNNGV. Trimming took 6 bases from V and 1 from J, leaving 6 bases between them. The CDR3 DNA follows: TGTGCCAGCAGAAGGGGGAACACTGAAGCTTTCTTT. Residues: CASRRGNTEAFF.

The rearrangement uses TRBV7-9 and TRBJ2-1; 7 bases agree with TRBD1. The junction had 12 bases not matched to a gene; V was cut back by 10 bases and J by 0 bases. Germline CDR1 SEHNR, CDR2 FQNEAQ (reference sequence). There are 16 residues in the CDR3. CDR3 nucleotide sequence: TGTGCCACCGAGTCCTTGACAGGGAGCTCCTACAATGAGCAGTTCTTC. It encodes CATESLTGSSYNEQFF. Full variable domain (rest looked up from reference TRBV7-9 and TRBJ2-1): DTGVSQNPRHKITKRGQNVTFRCDPISEHNRLYWYRQTLGQGPEFLTYFQNEAQLEKSRLLSDRFSAERPKGSFSTLEIQRTEQGDSAMYLCATESLTGSSYNEQFFGPGTRLTVL.

This clone was observed a single time. V usage is TRBV18 and J usage is TRBJ2-7; tentatively, D is TRBD1 (6 bases). CDR3 length equals 16 residues. The V end lost 3 bases, the J end lost 4 bases, and 19 bases lay between the germline ends. Germline V gene sequence: CDR1 KGHSH, CDR2 LQKENI. As DNA, the CDR3 is TGTGCCAGCTCACCGAACAGGGTGAAGGACGGATACGAGCAGTACTTC. It codes for CASSPNRVKDGYEQYF. Drawing the rest from reference TRBV18 and TRBJ2-7, the complete variable domain is NAGVMQNPRHLVRRRGQEARLRCSPMKGHSHVYWYRQLPEEGLKFMVYLQKENIIDESGMPKERFSAEFPKEGPSILRIQQVVRGDSAAYFCASSPNRVKDGYEQYFGPGTRLTVT.

This clone occurred a few times. The chain is built from TRBV28 and TRBJ1-4; 9 bases match TRBD1. The CDR3 extends over 17 amino acids. V was clipped by 4 bases and J by 7 bases; unmatched bases: 13. CDR1 and CDR2 from the germline V gene are MDHEN and SYDVKM. This CDR3 is CASSSDRGRRLGEKLFF. The CDR3 DNA sequence: TGTGCCAGCAGTTCAGACAGGGGGAGGAGGTTGGGTGAAAAACTGTTTTTT.

V is TRBV28 and J is TRBJ1-5; D may be TRBD1 (5 bases). This CDR3 is built from 13 residues. Trimming shortened V by 2 bases and J by 6 bases, and 8 bases separated the two germline ends. The germline V gene encodes CDR1 MDHEN and CDR2 SYDVKM. The CDR3 region is CASSLGGTQPQHF. In DNA form, the CDR3 reads TGTGCCAGCAGTTTAGGGGGGACTCAGCCCCAGCATTTT.

This clone was picked up a small number of times. V gene TRBV27 combines with J gene TRBJ2-7; D gene uncertain. There are 13 residues in the CDR3. Germline loops: CDR1 MNHEY, CDR2 SMNVEV (reference sequence). Trimming removed 5 bases from V and 3 bases from J, with 11 bases in between. CDR3 sequence: CASSGPSRYEQYF. In DNA form, the CDR3 reads TGTGCCAGCAGTGGGCCTTCTCGCTACGAGCAGTACTTC.

The chain links TRBV29-1 to TRBJ1-1, with D maybe TRBD1 (6 bases). Trimming took off 3 bases at V and 3 bases at J, with 17 bases between the two ends. Germline CDR1 SQVTM, CDR2 ANQGSEA. This CDR3 region has 15 residues. CDR3 amino acids: CSVDPWRAGDTEAFF. In nucleotides, the CDR3 is TGCAGCGTTGATCCTTGGCGGGCAGGGGACACTGAAGCTTTCTTT.